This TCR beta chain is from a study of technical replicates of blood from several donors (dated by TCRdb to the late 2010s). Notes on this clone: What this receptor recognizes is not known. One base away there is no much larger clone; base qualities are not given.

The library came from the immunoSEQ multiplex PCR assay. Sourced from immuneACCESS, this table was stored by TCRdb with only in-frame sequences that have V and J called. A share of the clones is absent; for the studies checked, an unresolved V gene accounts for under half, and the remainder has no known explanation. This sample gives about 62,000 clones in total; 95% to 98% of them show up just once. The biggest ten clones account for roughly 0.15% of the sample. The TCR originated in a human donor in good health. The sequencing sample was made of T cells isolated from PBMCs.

The CDR3 is CASSSGQGSGNTIYF. The DNA sequence is given as TGTGCCAGCAGCTCAGGACAGGGGTCCGGAAACACCATATATTTT. This receptor chain uses TRBV7-2 and TRBJ1-3; 9 bases in the middle match TRBD1. The germline V end is reduced by 4 bases and the J end by 4 bases; junction bases left unmatched: 5. From the cysteine through the phenylalanine, the CDR3 covers 15 amino acids. Just CDR3 DNA is preserved here, 45 bases in frame from base 1. The germline V gene gives CDR1 as SGHTA and CDR2 as FQGNSA.